These 22 T cell receptor beta chains came from one sample sequenced in a study of response to subunit inactivated influenza vaccine. TCRdb re-analysed the RT-PCR reads in MiXCR, keeping a single row per CDR3 protein. The sample lists 500,000 to 550,000 distinct CDR3 sequences; around 21% were seen once. These data were also reused for a study on T cells expressing NK-cell markers. From that report: For TCR beta, cDNA was produced by 5'RACE template switching with UMIs.

This specimen consisted of CD4+ T cells sorted from PBMCs, obtained about 12 days after vaccination. These receptors originate from a man aged 50-60 years who received an inactivated influenza vaccine.

The chain joins TRBV6-2 or TRBV6-3 to TRBJ2-1, with D perhaps matching TRBD2 (6 bases). The length of the CDR3 is 12 residues. The germline V and J ends were trimmed by 5 bases and 14 bases, with 16 bases remaining between them. The germline V gene has CDR1 MNHEY and CDR2 SVGEGT. The CDR3, as DNA: TGTGCCAGCAGTCGGCCGCGGGGTTCCGAGTTCTTC. Translation: CASSRPRGSEFF.

This clonotype was seen a handful of times. The CDR3 loop is CASSESASYEQYF. Here the CDR3 DNA reads TGTGCCAGCAGTGAATCAGCCTCCTACGAGCAGTACTTC. The chain links TRBV25-1 to TRBJ2-7; D is ambiguous. There are 13 residues in the CDR3. V was cut by 1 base and J by 0 bases, with 4 bases left in between. Per the germline V gene, CDR1 is MGHDK and CDR2 is SYGVNS.

This clonotype was seen only a few times. This sequence joins TRBV6-2 or TRBV6-3 and TRBJ2-5; D is perhaps TRBD2 (6 bases). Trimming pared 7 bases from V and 4 bases from J, leaving 10 bases between. CDR3 size: 12 residues. Germline CDR1 MNHEY, CDR2 SVGEGT. The CDR3 nucleotides are TGTGCCAGCAACAAGGGAGGAGAGACCCAGTACTTC. Protein product: CASNKGGETQYF.

The rearrangement links TRBV20-1 to TRBJ2-5; 8 bases match TRBD1. Germline values: CDR1 DFQATT, CDR2 SNEGSKA (reference sequence). V trimming: 5 bases; J trimming: 5 bases; junction bases outside the gene matches: 10. This CDR3 comprises 14 residues. CDR3 region: CSAWDRPAAETQYF. The CDR3 DNA follows: TGCAGTGCTTGGGACAGGCCAGCGGCTGAGACCCAGTACTTC.

This clonotype showed up just a few times. The chain has TRBV4-2 and TRBJ1-5, with 7 positions matching TRBD1. From germline, CDR1 is LGHNA and CDR2 YNFKEQ. The J segment lost 1 base and the V segment lost 1 base, leaving 4 bases of the junction unmatched. The CDR3 runs to 16 residues. The CDR3 spells CASSQGTGWSNQPQHF. In DNA, the CDR3 is TGTGCCAGCAGCCAAGGGACAGGTTGGAGCAATCAGCCCCAGCATTTT.

This chain links TRBV5-1 with TRBJ2-7, with unresolved D. V lost 4 bases, J lost 2 bases, and 13 bases lay in between. This CDR3 spans 14 amino acids. Germline CDR1 is SGHRS and CDR2 is YFSETQ. The DNA for the CDR3 is TGCGCCAGCAGCCTAATGACTGACGCCTACGAGCAGTACTTC. Protein sequence: CASSLMTDAYEQYF.

In its sample, this clonotype was seen a few times. The V gene is TRBV5-1, the J gene TRBJ2-5; no firm D call. CDR1 and CDR2 (germline): SGHRS, YFSETQ. CDR3 length equals 13 residues. Between the trimmed V and J ends, which lost 0 bases and 2 bases, there was a span of 5 bases. DNA for the CDR3: TGCGCCAGCAGCTTGGTCGTTCAAGAGACCCAGTACTTC. Amino acid sequence: CASSLVVQETQYF.

This chain uses TRBV28 with TRBJ2-1; tentative D call: TRBD1 (5 bases). This CDR3 is built from 15 residues. Germline lookup yields CDR1 MDHEN and CDR2 SYDVKM. Trimming took 5 bases from V and 9 from J, leaving 20 bases between them. CDR3: CASSQITGPTGEQFF. The CDR3 DNA follows: TGTGCCAGCAGTCAAATAACAGGCCCAACGGGTGAGCAGTTCTTC.

This clonotype has more than one count but fewer than ten. The junction shows a germline mismatch at one end, possibly a read error. This chain links TRBV7-9 with TRBJ1-5, with D unresolved. Germline loops: CDR1 SEHNR, CDR2 FQNEAQ (reference sequence). The CDR3 consists of 13 residues. In DNA form, the CDR3 reads TGTGCCAGCAGCCTAGCCGGTGGAGGGCCCCAGCATTTT. Protein sequence: CASSLAGGGPQHF.

The chain links TRBV19 to TRBJ1-2; D is possibly TRBD1 (5 bases). This CDR3 comprises 14 residues. V shed 6 bases and J shed 3 bases, with 14 bases lying between them. Germline loops: CDR1 LNHDA, CDR2 SQIVND (reference sequence). The CDR3 DNA reads TGTGCCAGTAGAGGAGAGGAGGGACACTATGGCTACACCTTC. Its protein is CASRGEEGHYGYTF.

The chain carries TRBV29-1 and TRBJ2-1; tentatively, D is TRBD1 (5 bases). The germline gives CDR1 SQVTM, CDR2 ANQGSEA. This CDR3 contains 12 residues. The V gene lost 5 bases and the J gene lost 7 bases, with 12 bases spanning the gap. CDR3 DNA: TGCAGCGTTTTAAGGGGTGGAAATGAGCAGTTCTTC. Translation: CSVLRGGNEQFF.

The chain has TRBV3-1 and TRBJ2-4; D perhaps matches TRBD2 (6 bases). The V end was cut by 1 base, the J end by 7 bases, with 20 bases between. The CDR3 loop spans 17 amino acids. Germline V gene lookup returns CDR1 LGHDT and CDR2 YNNKEL (reference sequence). CDR3 region: CASSQVGWARGGNIQYF. Here the CDR3 DNA reads TGTGCCAGCAGCCAAGTGGGTTGGGCCAGAGGAGGGAACATTCAGTACTTC.

The chain couples TRBV12-3 or TRBV12-4 to TRBJ2-7; TRBD1 might be the D (7 bases). The length of the CDR3 is 14 residues. V dropped 5 bases and J dropped 2 bases, with 13 bases sitting between them. CDR3 protein: CASSTGEVAYEQYF. CDR3 DNA sequence: TGTGCCAGCAGTACAGGGGAGGTAGCCTACGAGCAGTACTTC.

V gene TRBV10-2 combines with J gene TRBJ2-3; a weak D match, TRBD1 (5 bases). Germline-derived CDR1 and CDR2 are WSHSY and SAAADI. CDR3 size: 13 residues. V lost 7 bases to trimming and J lost 6 bases, with 14 bases between them. The CDR3 is CASTSHRTDTQYF. The CDR3 DNA reads TGCGCCAGCACTTCCCACAGGACGGATACGCAGTATTTT.

The genes are TRBV9 and TRBJ2-1; TRBD2 is a possible D gene (6 bases). Looked up from germline, CDR1 is SGDLS and CDR2 is YYNGEE. V was trimmed by 2 bases and J by 0 bases, leaving 12 bases between them. The CDR3 loop spans 16 amino acids. The DNA of the CDR3 is TGTGCCAGCAGCGTCGGGACTTTTATCTCCTACAATGAGCAGTTCTTC. This translates into CASSVGTFISYNEQFF.

The CDR3 spells CASSHSGGGDQPQHF. The CDR3 bases are TGCGCCAGCAGCCATTCGGGCGGCGGGGATCAGCCCCAGCATTTT. The V and J genes are TRBV4-1 and TRBJ1-5; no firm D call. V lost 3 bases and J 5 bases, leaving 14 bases between the germline ends. The germline V gene encodes CDR1 MGHRA and CDR2 YSYEKL. The CDR3 has 15 residues.

The rearrangement links TRBV5-1 to TRBJ2-7; D is uncertain. The CDR3 has 14 amino acids. The germline gives CDR1 SGHRS, CDR2 YFSETQ. Trimming took off 2 bases at V and 7 bases at J, with 16 bases between the two ends. CDR3 region: CASSLSRANQEQYF. In DNA form, the CDR3 reads TGCGCCAGCAGCTTAAGTCGGGCCAACCAAGAGCAGTACTTC.

This clonotype was detected many times. V and J are TRBV12-3 or TRBV12-4 and TRBJ2-7; D remains unclear. The CDR3 loop spans 14 amino acids. The ends were cut back, 7 bases at V and 7 bases at J, with 20 bases in the middle. This CDR3 reads CASTPPGYPGEQYF. The CDR3, as DNA: TGTGCCAGCACGCCGCCGGGCTACCCTGGGGAGCAGTACTTC.

The sample holds a few counts of this clonotype. This chain uses TRBV27 with TRBJ2-3; 12 bases map to TRBD2. The trim removed 5 bases at V and 4 bases at J, leaving 10 bases unmatched. CDR1 is MNHEY, CDR2 SMNVEV, per germline (reference sequence). This CDR3 has 17 residues. For the CDR3, the DNA is TGTGCCAGCAGTCTCTACGGACTAGCGGGGAGGCCAGATACGCAGTATTTT. It encodes CASSLYGLAGRPDTQYF.

The CDR3 sequence is CASSSDRDDTGELFF. CDR3 nucleotide sequence: TGTGCCAGCAGCTCAGACAGGGATGACACCGGGGAGCTGTTTTTT. The rearrangement uses TRBV5-8 and TRBJ2-2, with 7 nucleotides matching TRBD1. Trimming removed 3 bases from V and 3 bases from J; junction bases left unmatched: 5. The CDR3 is made up of 15 amino acids. CDR1 is SGHTS, CDR2 YDEGEE, per germline.

This clonotype has only a few counts. The chain recombines TRBV11-2 with TRBJ2-2, with D uncertain. V dropped 0 bases and J dropped 4 bases, with 6 bases sitting between them. Germline V lookup: CDR1 SGHAT, CDR2 FQNNGV. The CDR3 extends over 14 amino acids. The CDR3 is CASSLDGVTGELFF. DNA of the CDR3: TGTGCCAGCAGCTTAGATGGGGTCACCGGGGAGCTGTTTTTT.

CDR3 coding DNA: TGTGCCAGCAGAACTAGCGGGGCTTGGAATGAGCAGTTCTTC. It codes for CASRTSGAWNEQFF. V gene TRBV3-1 combines with J gene TRBJ2-1; 10 bases align to TRBD2. V was pared by 6 bases and J by 7 bases, with 6 bases of the junction left unmatched. The CDR3 spans 14 residues. CDR1 is LGHDT, CDR2 YNNKEL, per germline (reference sequence).